This T cell receptor beta chain appears in the sequencing data of a study of beta chain features in type 1 diabetes. Regarding the study as a whole: Significant though moderate, a shortening of TCRB CDR3s appeared in all four CD4+ subsets of Type 1 diabetes patients.

About this clone itself: No antigen is known for it.

Investigators reverse transcribed all isolated RNA, so they sequenced expressed TCRB transcripts. TCRdb's copy holds only in-frame clones and misses some; the assay was immunoSEQ multiplex PCR. In the table there are around 650,000 clones, about an eighth of which are singletons. V gave up 2 bases and J gave up 0 bases, with 9 bases separating them. The CDR3 sequence is 15 residues long. Per the germline V gene, CDR1 is SGHRS and CDR2 is YFSETQ. The specimen sequenced was naive CD4+ T cells from blood. The TCR comes from a man aged 30 to 39 with type 1 diabetes. J is TRBJ1-5 and V is TRBV5-1, with D tentatively TRBD1 (6 bases). The DNA of the CDR3 is TGCGCCAGCAGCTTCCGGACAGCTAGCAATCAGCCCCAGCATTTT. This encodes CASSFRTASNQPQHF.